Each of the 11 T cell receptor beta chains below was sequenced from the same sample in a study of T cells after yellow fever vaccination. TCRdb re-called the 5' RACE reads through MiXCR, storing one row per CDR3 protein. The sample shows around 600,000 distinct CDR3 sequences, around an eighth of them seen only once. This sample comprised PBMCs, obtained on the day of the yellow fever booster vaccination. The receptors originated from a man aged 25 to 40 who received the YFV17D yellow fever vaccine.

This clonotype was seen a few times. The chain couples TRBV15 to TRBJ2-3; TRBD2 matches at 9 bases. The CDR3 length is 15 residues. Per the germline V gene, CDR1 is LNHNV and CDR2 is YYDKDF (reference sequence). Trimming cost V 5 bases and J 10 bases; bases outside gene matches: 13. Here the CDR3 reads CATSPQKTSGTPQYF. CDR3 sequence (DNA): TGTGCCACCAGCCCACAGAAGACTAGCGGCACTCCGCAGTATTTT.

There are a few counts of this clonotype. This rearrangement joins TRBV10-3 to TRBJ2-7, with TRBD2 matching over 8 bases. The CDR3 length is 12 residues. Trimming took 10 bases from V and 3 from J; bases not matched to a gene: 5. Germline assignment: CDR1 ENHRY and CDR2 SYGVKD. CDR3 nucleotide sequence: TGTGCCACGGGGGGGAGCCTCTACGAGCAGTACTTC. Protein: CATGGSLYEQYF.

This clonotype appeared a few times. The rearrangement joins TRBV7-2 to TRBJ2-1; TRBD2 matches at 10 bases. V was clipped by 8 bases and J by 4 bases; unmatched bases: 8. The CDR3 has 15 residues. CDR1 and CDR2 from the germline V gene are SGHTA and FQGNSA. CDR3 DNA sequence: TGTGCCAGCCGCCTGACTAGCGGGCTTTACAATGAGCAGTTCTTC. It specifies CASRLTSGLYNEQFF.

This clonotype has at least ten counts. The chain carries TRBV29-1 and TRBJ2-1, with D hard to call. The CDR3 consists of 11 residues. Trimming left V 1 base short and J 9 bases short, with 7 bases between. Germline V lookup: CDR1 SQVTM, CDR2 ANQGSEA. The CDR3 sequence is CSVEGPSEQFF. CDR3 bases: TGCAGCGTTGAAGGCCCTTCTGAGCAGTTCTTC.

The V and J genes are TRBV5-1 and TRBJ2-2, with D uncertain. V was cut by 9 bases and J by 0 bases, with 12 bases left in between. The CDR3 has 14 residues. Germline CDR1 is SGHRS and CDR2 is YFSETQ. CDR3 sequence: CATSATANTGELFF. The DNA of the CDR3 is TGCGCCACCTCAGCAACGGCGAACACCGGGGAGCTGTTTTTT.

This clonotype was counted between two and nine times. J is TRBJ2-3 and V is TRBV18, with D unclear. The CDR3 is 14 amino acids. The V gene's germline CDR1 is KGHSH and CDR2 LQKENI. The V end was cut by 0 bases, the J end by 0 bases, with 4 bases between. The CDR3 loop is CASSPPSSTDTQYF. The CDR3 bases are TGTGCCAGCTCACCACCGAGTAGCACAGATACGCAGTATTTT.

As DNA, the CDR3 is TGCAGTGCTAGCAGTGGGTTGGGAGTCTATGGCTACACCTTC. It yields the protein CSASSGLGVYGYTF. This rearrangement joins TRBV20-1 to TRBJ1-2; D gene unclear. The CDR3 runs 14 residues. CDR1 is DFQATT and CDR2 is SNEGSKA in the germline V gene (reference sequence). V lost 3 bases and J 4 bases, leaving 15 bases between the germline ends.

This chain connects TRBV7-2 to TRBJ2-7, with D hard to call. V shed 2 bases and J shed 7 bases, with 9 bases lying between them. The CDR3 covers 12 residues. Germline CDR1 SGHTA, CDR2 FQGNSA. This chain's CDR3 is CASSLSRSEQYF. The CDR3 DNA reads TGTGCCAGCAGCTTAAGCAGGAGTGAGCAGTACTTC. The entire variable domain, with the rest obtained from reference TRBV7-2 and TRBJ2-7, is as follows: GAGVSQSPSNKVTEKGKDVELRCDPISGHTALYWYRQSLGQGLEFLIYFQGNSAPDKSGLPSDRFSAERTGGSVSTLTIQRTQQEDSAVYLCASSLSRSEQYFGPGTRLTVT.

Many counts were recorded for this clonotype. The V and J genes are TRBV6-2 or TRBV6-3 and TRBJ2-4; no clear D gene. Germline CDR1 reads MNHEY; CDR2 reads SVGEGT. Trimming stripped 4 bases from V and 7 bases from J, with 5 bases between. The CDR3 sequence is 11 residues long. The CDR3 loop is CASSWGNIQYF. In DNA form, the CDR3 reads TGTGCCAGCAGTTGGGGTAACATTCAGTACTTC.

The chain is built from TRBV6-1 and TRBJ1-1; tentative D call: TRBD1 (5 bases). V dropped 7 bases and J dropped 3 bases, with 15 bases sitting between them. The CDR3 extends over 14 amino acids. Germline V lookup: CDR1 MNHNS, CDR2 SASEGT. CDR3 nucleotides: TGTGCCAGCATTGGGGGGGGAGTCGACACTGAAGCTTTCTTT. Translating it yields CASIGGGVDTEAFF.

This clonotype was detected a few times. The chain has TRBV6-2 or TRBV6-3 and TRBJ2-3, with TRBD2 as a possible D gene (5 bases). The V and J ends lost 4 bases and 6 bases respectively, with 11 bases between them. Germline V CDR1 and CDR2: MNHEY, SVGEGT. The CDR3 sequence is 13 residues long. This CDR3 reads CASSLLVMDTQYF. DNA of the CDR3: TGTGCCAGCAGTTTACTAGTTATGGATACGCAGTATTTT.